The next 21 T cell receptor beta chains were all read from a single sample in a study of regulatory T cells in long-lasting Graves disease. This sample's time point: newly diagnosed GD, antithyroid drugs for less than 3 months. PBMC RNA was the source of the TCR library. CDR3 regions were amplified by Arm-PCR using iRepertoire HTBI primers to build TCR beta libraries. TCRdb recomputed calls from the multiplex PCR reads with MiXCR, one row per CDR3 protein. The profile shows 550,000 to 650,000 distinct CDR3 sequences, approximately 16% of them singletons. Another study also made use of these data, one on T cells in Graves' hyperthyroidism and ophthalmopathy.

This material consisted of peripheral blood mononuclear cells (PBMCs), taken at new diagnosis, from a patient treated with antithyroid drugs. All receptors derive from a man younger than 30 with Graves disease.

The chain recombines TRBV5-1 with TRBJ1-1; D is ambiguous. This CDR3 has 14 amino acids. Trimming left V 3 bases short and J 1 base short, with 10 bases between. Per the germline V gene, CDR1 is SGHRS and CDR2 is YFSETQ. CDR3 sequence: CASSSTGENTEAFF. For the CDR3, the DNA is TGCGCCAGCAGCTCAACGGGAGAGAACACTGAAGCTTTCTTT.

This clonotype has a count of ten or more. The rearrangement uses TRBV27 and TRBJ2-3; 7 positions agree with TRBD1. Gene TRBJ2-5 matches the end of the DNA better, so the J call may be wrong. The CDR3 consists of 13 residues. Germline V CDR1 and CDR2: MNHEY, SMNVEV (reference sequence). The CDR3 sequence is CASSSDRTGTQYF. CDR3 nucleotides: TGTGCCAGCAGTTCGGACAGGACCGGGACCCAGTACTTC.

This clonotype was seen only a few times. A read error may be the cause here, since a much bigger clone is one base away. The V and J genes are TRBV30 and TRBJ1-2; D ambiguous. Per the germline V gene, CDR1 is GTSNPN and CDR2 is SVGIG (reference sequence). CDR3 size: 12 residues. CDR3: CAWSRTNYGCTF. The DNA for the CDR3 is TGTGCCTGGAGCCGGACCAACTATGGCTGCACCTTC.

The gene calls are TRBV6-4 and TRBJ2-1; TRBD1 aligns across 10 bases. The germline gives CDR1 MRHNA, CDR2 SNTAGT. The J segment lost 9 bases and the V segment lost 3 bases, leaving 5 bases of the junction unmatched. The CDR3 is made up of 14 amino acids. The CDR3 DNA reads TGTGCCAGCAGTGATGGGACAGGGGTCGGTGAGCAGTTCTTC. Amino acids: CASSDGTGVGEQFF.

The V gene is TRBV20-1, the J gene TRBJ2-4, with 9 bases lining up with TRBD1. This CDR3 contains 15 residues. CDR1 is DFQATT and CDR2 is SNEGSKA in the germline V gene (reference sequence). The V and J ends lost 6 bases and 0 bases, in that order; junction bases with no gene match: 6. CDR3 nucleotides: TGCAGTGCCCACAGGGGGCCGCTAGCCAAAAACATTCAGTACTTC. Protein product: CSAHRGPLAKNIQYF.

This clonotype was seen repeatedly, ten times or more. The chain joins TRBV28 to TRBJ2-1; 9 bases align to TRBD2. CDR3 length equals 15 residues. J was trimmed by 8 bases and V by 2 bases; bases with no gene match: 7. From germline, CDR1 is MDHEN and CDR2 SYDVKM. In nucleotides, the CDR3 is TGTGCCAGCAGTTTAGGCGGGAGGGTTAGGGATGAGCAGTTCTTC. Translation gives CASSLGGRVRDEQFF.

This clonotype was counted only a few times. The chain uses TRBV24-1 and TRBJ2-7, with D unresolved. Per the germline V gene, CDR1 is KGHDR and CDR2 is SFDVKD. The CDR3 runs to 14 residues. Trimming took 0 bases from V and 6 from J, leaving 11 bases between them. This CDR3 reads CATSDLNEPGEQYF. CDR3 nucleotides: TGTGCCACCAGTGATTTGAACGAGCCCGGCGAGCAGTACTTC.

This clonotype has ten or more counts. J is TRBJ2-7 and V is TRBV12-5; D may be TRBD1 (5 bases). Trimming took 1 base from V and 0 from J, leaving 7 bases between them. Per the germline V gene, CDR1 is LGHNT and CDR2 is FRNRAP. CDR3 size: 14 residues. The CDR3 nucleotides are TGTGCTAGTGGTTTGGGGCAGGGCTCCTACGAGCAGTACTTC. Translating gives CASGLGQGSYEQYF.

This chain uses TRBV20-1 with TRBJ2-5; 10 bases fit TRBD2. V was clipped by 0 bases and J by 5 bases; unmatched bases: 18. CDR1 is DFQATT and CDR2 is SNEGSKA in the germline V gene (reference sequence). The CDR3 is 19 amino acids. The CDR3 region has the DNA TGCAGTGCTAGAGATGGGGCCCCTCAAACTAGCGGGAATTTGGAGACCCAGTACTTC. As protein: CSARDGAPQTSGNLETQYF.

J is TRBJ2-5 and V is TRBV20-1; D is unclear. The V end lost 7 bases, the J end lost 2 bases, and 14 bases lay between the germline ends. The CDR3 is 13 residues long. Germline lookup yields CDR1 DFQATT and CDR2 SNEGSKA (reference sequence). The DNA of the CDR3 is TGCAGTGTTCCGGGCCGGTTACAAGAGACCCAGTACTTC. Its protein is CSVPGRLQETQYF.

V and J are TRBV5-1 and TRBJ2-6, with D unclear. Germline-derived CDR1 and CDR2 are SGHRS and YFSETQ. The germline V and J ends were trimmed by 7 bases and 0 bases, with 11 bases remaining between them. CDR3 length equals 15 residues. As DNA, the CDR3 is TGCGCCAGCCAAGCCTTAGACTCTGGGGCCAACGTCCTGACTTTC. Translating it yields CASQALDSGANVLTF.

The chain has TRBV12-3 or TRBV12-4 and TRBJ1-1; 9 nucleotides agree with TRBD1. Unmatched junction bases numbered 7, after V lost 3 bases and J lost 5 bases. The CDR3 has 15 amino acids. CDR3 sequence (DNA): TGTGCCAGCAGTTTCGGGACAGGGTCAAGTACTGAAGCTTTCTTT. This translates into CASSFGTGSSTEAFF.

This sequence joins TRBV4-2 and TRBJ1-5; D perhaps matches TRBD1 (6 bases). The germline V gene has CDR1 LGHNA and CDR2 YNFKEQ. Between the trimmed V and J ends, which lost 5 bases and 0 bases, there was a span of 17 bases. The CDR3 sequence is 17 residues long. The CDR3 region has the DNA TGTGCCAGCAGCTTGTTTTCGATAGGGGGTAGCAATCAGCCCCAGCATTTT. It encodes CASSLFSIGGSNQPQHF.

This chain joins TRBV20-1 and TRBJ2-2, with 7 bases that match TRBD2. This CDR3 is 18 amino acids long. V shed 2 bases, J shed 2 bases, and the junction held 14 bases outside the gene matches. CDR1 is DFQATT and CDR2 is SNEGSKA in the germline V gene (reference sequence). The CDR3 sequence is CSARSAGGRELNTGELFF. The CDR3 nucleotides read TGCAGTGCTAGATCGGCTGGTGGGAGGGAGTTAAACACCGGGGAGCTGTTTTTT.

The chain joins TRBV20-1 to TRBJ2-1; 9 bases agree with TRBD1. V was clipped by 6 bases and J by 9 bases; unmatched bases: 12. There are 14 residues in the CDR3. CDR1 and CDR2 from the germline V gene are DFQATT and SNEGSKA (reference sequence). CDR3 DNA: TGCAGTGCACAACAGGGGGCTCATTTCAGTGAGCAGTTCTTC. It yields the protein CSAQQGAHFSEQFF.

This clonotype occurred many times. The genes are TRBV27 and TRBJ2-3; a possible D gene is TRBD2 (6 bases). CDR3 length equals 15 residues. Deletions cut 2 bases from V and 5 bases from J, with 14 bases between. The germline gives CDR1 MNHEY, CDR2 SMNVEV (reference sequence). The DNA for the CDR3 is TGTGCCAGCAGTTTAGGCGGGATCTCGGGAGATACGCAGTATTTT. Residues: CASSLGGISGDTQYF.

The J gene is TRBJ1-5, the V gene TRBV4-2; no firm D call. Germline loops: CDR1 LGHNA, CDR2 YNFKEQ. V lost 3 bases and J lost 7, with 10 bases in between. The CDR3 is made up of 13 amino acids. The CDR3 spells CASSHPFEQPQHF. The CDR3, as DNA: TGTGCCAGCAGCCACCCTTTCGAACAGCCCCAGCATTTT.

This clonotype was counted between two and nine times. V and J are TRBV20-1 and TRBJ2-5; TRBD1 matches 11 bases. The end of the DNA aligns better with TRBJ2-1, so the J call may be wrong. The germline V gene has CDR1 DFQATT and CDR2 SNEGSKA (reference sequence). The CDR3 is made up of 17 amino acids. The CDR3, as DNA: TGCAGTGCTAGAGTACATGGGACAGGGGGTGAGGGGAATGAGCAGTTCTTC. Translating gives CSARVHGTGGEGNEQFF.

This clonotype occurred many times. The chain joins TRBV20-1 to TRBJ2-2; D is perhaps TRBD1 (5 bases). Germline V gene data show CDR1 as DFQATT and CDR2 as SNEGSKA (reference sequence). V gave up 2 bases and J gave up 6 bases, with 10 bases separating them. This CDR3 contains 13 residues. Written as DNA, the CDR3 is TGCAGTGCTAGACCTCAGGGTCCCGGGGAGCTGTTTTTT. Translation: CSARPQGPGELFF.

This chain connects TRBV3-1 to TRBJ2-7; TRBD2 agrees at 11 bases. Germline CDR1 and CDR2: LGHDT and YNNKEL (reference sequence). The J segment lost 7 bases and the V segment lost 1 base, leaving 9 bases of the junction unmatched. The CDR3 is 16 residues long. CDR3 sequence (DNA): TGTGCCAGCAGCCAAGTGTCAACTAGCGGGAGTCGAGAGCAGTACTTC. Residues: CASSQVSTSGSREQYF.

There are many counts of this clonotype. V is TRBV12-3 or TRBV12-4 and J is TRBJ2-3; D possibly corresponds to TRBD2 (6 bases). Trimming removed 4 bases from V and 0 bases from J, with 14 bases in between. The CDR3 totals 16 residues. The CDR3 DNA reads as TGTGCCAGCAGTTCAGCGGGCCAGCTCAGCACAGATACGCAGTATTTT. Translated, it gives CASSSAGQLSTDTQYF.